This entry lists 2 T cell receptor beta chains sequenced from one sample in a study of T cell repertoires in aging, cancer and after chemotherapy (dated by TCRdb to about 2019). Instead of sorted cells or RNA, genomic DNA extracted from peripheral blood served as the source for amplifying TCR beta rearrangements. Sequencing used an Illumina MiSeq. Using a mixed TRB-A/B primer pool, multiplex touch-down PCR amplified rearranged TRB sequences covering the V, D and J segments. The public reads were reanalyzed by TCRdb: fastp trimming at Q25, MiXCR alignment, in-frame beta chains only. CDR3 protein sequences are deduplicated, and each keeps its most common genes and DNA. This sample lists over 500 distinct CDR3 sequences; roughly 25% were detected once. The ten largest clones represent about 30% of the sample. Sequencing input: blood. All receptors come from a human donor with a solid tumor.

This clonotype was counted only a few times. The chain uses TRBV7-2 and TRBJ2-3; 15 bases line up with TRBD2. CDR3 length: 17 residues. With V trimmed by 5 bases and J by 0 bases, 3 bases remained unmatched. Germline loops: CDR1 SGHTA, CDR2 FQGNSA. This CDR3 reads CASSRGLAGGSTDTQYF. The CDR3 coding sequence is TGTGCCAGCAGCCGCGGACTAGCGGGAGGGAGCACAGATACGCAGTATTTT.

Only a few counts were recorded for this clonotype. The J gene is TRBJ2-1, the V gene TRBV28; D could derive from TRBD1 or TRBD2 (5 bases each). This CDR3 contains 15 residues. Trimming removed 5 bases from V and 0 bases from J, with 11 bases in between. Germline lookup yields CDR1 MDHEN and CDR2 SYDVKM. Here the CDR3 DNA reads TGTGCCAGCAGTGGATCCGGGGCCTCCTACAATGAGCAGTTCTTC. It yields the protein CASSGSGASYNEQFF.